The text below deals with one TCR beta chain. The antigen remains unidentified. This entry is derived from a study of T cell responses to AZD1222 COVID-19 vaccine. The CDR3 length is 14 residues. V dropped 3 bases and J dropped 1 base, with 11 bases sitting between them. Germline CDR1 SQVTM, CDR2 ANQGSEA. Findings of the study overall: White British ancestry dominated among donors, who included more females, and clonal diversity was possibly underestimated. The study found vaccine-associated CD4 TCRs spanning spike, dominant at 160-218 and 743-854.

The method was immunoSEQ multiplex PCR; TCRdb's version includes in-frame clones alone and lacks a portion of them. The table shows some 95,000 clones, with nearly 90% occurring only once. This sample comprised peripheral blood, obtained on day 0 of MenACWY control vaccination. This chain links TRBV29-1 with TRBJ2-3, with D maybe TRBD1 (6 bases). The TCR was taken from an adult in good health. The CDR3 DNA reads as TGCAGCGTTGAGCAGGGGATTGGCACAGATACGCAGTATTTT. Its protein product is CSVEQGIGTDTQYF.